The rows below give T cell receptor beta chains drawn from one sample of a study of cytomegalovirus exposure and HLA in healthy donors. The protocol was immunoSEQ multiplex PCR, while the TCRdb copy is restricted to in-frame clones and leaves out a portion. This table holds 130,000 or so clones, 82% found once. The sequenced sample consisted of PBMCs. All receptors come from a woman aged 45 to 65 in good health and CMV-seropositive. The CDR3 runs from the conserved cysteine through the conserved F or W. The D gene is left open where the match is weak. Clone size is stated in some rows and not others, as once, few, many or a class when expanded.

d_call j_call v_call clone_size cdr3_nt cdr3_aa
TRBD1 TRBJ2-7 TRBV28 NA TGTGCCAGCAGTTTCCCGGACAGGGGAAGTTACGAGCAGTACTTC CASSFPDRGSYEQYF
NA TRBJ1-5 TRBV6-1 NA TGTGCCAGCAGTCCCCGAGGAGGCGAGAATCAGCCCCAGCATTTT CASSPRGGENQPQHF
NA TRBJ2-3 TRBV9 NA TGTGCCAGCAGCGTGGGTTTGAGGGCAGACACAGATACGCAGTATTTT CASSVGLRADTDTQYF
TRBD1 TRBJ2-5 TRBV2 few TGTGCCAGCAGAGACAGGGGGCATGAGACCCAGTACTTC CASRDRGHETQYF
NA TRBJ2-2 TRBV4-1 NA TGCGCCAGCAGCCAAGAGGGAGCTGGGGTCGGGGAGCTGTTTTTT CASSQEGAGVGELFF
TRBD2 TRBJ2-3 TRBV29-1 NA TGCAGCGTTGCTGACCGACTAGCGGGAGCCACAGATACGCAGTATTTT CSVADRLAGATDTQYF
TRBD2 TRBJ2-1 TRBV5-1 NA TGCGCCAGCATCCCCGCGGGAGGGGGCCATTATGAGCAGTTCTTC CASIPAGGGHYEQFF
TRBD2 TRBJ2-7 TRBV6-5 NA TGTGCCAGCTCGGGGGGGGTACGGCACGAGCAGTACTTC CASSGGVRHEQYF
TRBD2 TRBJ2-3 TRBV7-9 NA TGTGCCAGCAAAGGGGAGGGCCTGTTAGATACGCAGTATTTT CASKGEGLLDTQYF
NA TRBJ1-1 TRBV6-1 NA TGTGCCAGCAGTATGGCCGGGGTCATGAACACTGAAGCTTTCTTT CASSMAGVMNTEAFF
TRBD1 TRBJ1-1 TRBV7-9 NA TGTGCCAGCAGCTTCGGACAGGCCGTGAACACTGAAGCTTTCTTT CASSFGQAVNTEAFF
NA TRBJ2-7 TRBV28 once TGTGCCAGCAGTTGGAGGGGCGGGGAATCCTACGAGCAGTACTTC CASSWRGGESYEQYF
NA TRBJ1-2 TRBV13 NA TGTGCCAGCAGCTTAAGACACACCTATGGCTACACCTTC CASSLRHTYGYTF
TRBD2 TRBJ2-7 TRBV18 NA TGTGCCAGCTCACCACCAACTAGCGGGGGGGAGACCTACGAGCAGTACTTC CASSPPTSGGETYEQYF
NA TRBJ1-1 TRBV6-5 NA TGTGCCAGCAGGGAAGGGGGCACTGAAGCTTTCTTT CASREGGTEAFF
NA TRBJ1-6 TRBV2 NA TGTGCCAGCAGTCAGGGAAATTCACCCCTCCACTTT CASSQGNSPLHF
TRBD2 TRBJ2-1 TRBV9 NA TGTGCCAGCAGTGGGACTAGCCGCGACAATGAGCAGTTCTTC CASSGTSRDNEQFF
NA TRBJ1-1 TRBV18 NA TGTGCCAGCTCCACGGGCGGGGGCACTGAAGCTTTCTTT CASSTGGGTEAFF
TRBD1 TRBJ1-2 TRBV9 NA TGTGCCAGCAGCTTCGGGACAGGGGGGAGCAATGGCTACACCTTC CASSFGTGGSNGYTF
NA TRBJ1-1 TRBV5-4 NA TGTGCCAGCAGCTTGGGGGGTAGGGGGAGCACTGAAGCTTTCTTT CASSLGGRGSTEAFF
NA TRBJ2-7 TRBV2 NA TGTGCCAGCATGGCAGGCTACTCCTACGAGCAGTACTTC CASMAGYSYEQYF
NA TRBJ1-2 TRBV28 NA TGTGCCAGCAGTTTCGACAGCTTCTATGGCTACACCTTC CASSFDSFYGYTF
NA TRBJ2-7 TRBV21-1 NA TGTGCCAGCAGCAATAAAAGCGGGAGGGCTCACGGCGAGCAGTACTTC CASSNKSGRAHGEQYF
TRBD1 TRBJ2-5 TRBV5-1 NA TGCGCCAGCAGCCCCGGACAGGGGGAGACCCAGTACTTC CASSPGQGETQYF
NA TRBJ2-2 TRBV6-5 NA TGTGCCAGCAGTTACTCGACGGGCGGGGAGCTGTTTTTT CASSYSTGGELFF
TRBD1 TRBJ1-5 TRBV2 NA TGTGCCAGCACCTTGTCAGGGGGGAGCAATCAGCCCCAGCATTTT CASTLSGGSNQPQHF
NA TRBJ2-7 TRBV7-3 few TGTGCCAGCAGCTTAACGCGAGACTACGAGCAGTACTTC CASSLTRDYEQYF
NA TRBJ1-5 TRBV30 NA TGTGCCTGGAGTTTCCAGACAGTTCCTGCCCAGCATTTT CAWSFQTVPAQHF
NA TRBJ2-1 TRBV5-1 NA TGCGCCAGCAGACCCCTAGTGAACAATGAGCAGTTCTTC CASRPLVNNEQFF
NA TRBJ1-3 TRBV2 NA TGTGCCAGCAGTCCCCCATTGGGGGCTTCTGGAAACACCATATATTTT CASSPPLGASGNTIYF
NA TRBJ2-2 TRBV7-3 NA TGTGCCAGCAGCTTATTGTCAGTGACAATTAACACCGGGGAGCTGTTTTTT CASSLLSVTINTGELFF
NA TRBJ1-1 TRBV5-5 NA TGTGCCAGCAGCTTCGGACACCTGACCGTTGAAGCTTTCTTT CASSFGHLTVEAFF
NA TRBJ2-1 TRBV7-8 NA TGTGCCAGCAGCCTCGGTAACTTTCACTCCTACAATGAGCAGTTCTTC CASSLGNFHSYNEQFF
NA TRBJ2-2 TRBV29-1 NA TGCAGCGTCGATTTAGGGGTCCCCGGGGAGCTGTTTTTT CSVDLGVPGELFF
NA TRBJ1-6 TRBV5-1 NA TGCGCCAGCAGCTGGGAGGCGGATTCACCCCTCCACTTT CASSWEADSPLHF
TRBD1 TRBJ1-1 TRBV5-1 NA TGCGCCAGCAGCAATATACAGGGGGGGAACACTGAAGCTTTCTTT CASSNIQGGNTEAFF
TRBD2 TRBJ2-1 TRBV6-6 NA TGTGCCAGCAGTTTAATCAGCGGGACCTACAATGAGCAGTTCTTC CASSLISGTYNEQFF
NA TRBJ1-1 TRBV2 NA TGTGCCAGCAGTGAAGTGGCAGGGGTTATGAACACTGAAGCTTTCTTT CASSEVAGVMNTEAFF
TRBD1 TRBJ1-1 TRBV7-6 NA TGTGCCAGCAGCTTAAACAGGGGAATGAACACTGAAGCTTTCTTT CASSLNRGMNTEAFF
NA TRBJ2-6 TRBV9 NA TGTGCCAGCAGCGTAGAACCGACACAGGTAGGGCGGGCCAACGTCCTGACTTTC CASSVEPTQVGRANVLTF
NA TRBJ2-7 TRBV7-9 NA TGTTCCAGCAACCCATGGGTGGGCTCCTACGGGCAGTACTTC CSSNPWVGSYGQYF
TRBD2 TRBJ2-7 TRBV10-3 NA TGTGCCTCCAGGGCCGGGACTAGCGGCTACGAGCAGTACTTC CASRAGTSGYEQYF
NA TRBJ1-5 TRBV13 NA TGTGCCAGCAGCTTGAGGGGGCAGCCCCAGCATTTT CASSLRGQPQHF
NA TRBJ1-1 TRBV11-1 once TGTGCCAGCAGCTTAGAGGTAGGACAGACGGCTTTCTTT CASSLEVGQTAFF
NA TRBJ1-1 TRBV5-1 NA TGCGCCAGCAGCACGAACAGGGCGAACACTGAAGCTTTCTTT CASSTNRANTEAFF
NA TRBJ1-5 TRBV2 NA TGTGCCAGCAGTGATTGGGAGGGGTCGAGGCAGCCCCAGCATTTT CASSDWEGSRQPQHF
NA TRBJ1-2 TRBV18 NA TGTGCCAGCTCACCTCGGACAGCAGCTAACTATGGCTACACCTTC CASSPRTAANYGYTF
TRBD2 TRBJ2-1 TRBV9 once TGTGCCAGCAGCGTGACTAGCGGGGGCCTGAGCTCCTACAATGAGCAGTTCTTC CASSVTSGGLSSYNEQFF
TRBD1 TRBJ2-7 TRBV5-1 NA TGCGCCAGCAAATGGACAGGACTTGACGAGCAGTACTTC CASKWTGLDEQYF
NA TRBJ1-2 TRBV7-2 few TGTGCCAGCAGCATAAACGGAGTTTTCTATGGCTACACCTTC CASSINGVFYGYTF
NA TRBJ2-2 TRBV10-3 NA TGTGCCATTCGTCCCTCGGACTATCAGAGGGCCGGGGAGCTGTTTTTT CAIRPSDYQRAGELFF
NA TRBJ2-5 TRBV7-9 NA TGTGCCAGCAGCTTTCGTTCCTCGGGAGAGACCCAGTACTTC CASSFRSSGETQYF
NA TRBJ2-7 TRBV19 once TGTGCCAGTAGTTTCAAGAGTGAGCAGTACTTC CASSFKSEQYF
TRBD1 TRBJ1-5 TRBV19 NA TGTGCCAGTACTCCGGACAGGGAGGGCTATCAGCCCCAGCATTTT CASTPDREGYQPQHF
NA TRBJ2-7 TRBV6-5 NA TGTGCCAGCAGTATCCCCGGAGGCGAGCAGTACTTC CASSIPGGEQYF